This T cell receptor beta chain was sequenced for a study of cytomegalovirus exposure and HLA in healthy donors. General observations from the study: Later work showed greater clonal expansion in HLA-associated TCR beta chains than in equally common others.

The PCR was carried out with 60 Vbeta primers and 13 Jbeta primers. Profiled with immunoSEQ multiplex PCR; TCRdb holds only in-frame clones, not every one. Of roughly 100,000 clones listed, around 79% are singletons. The CDR3 loop spans 13 amino acids. CDR1 and CDR2 from the germline V gene are SGDLS and YYNGEE. The V gene lost 3 bases and the J gene lost 6 bases, with 12 bases spanning the gap. About this clone itself: Its cognate antigen is unknown.

The receptor was derived from a man aged 55 to 70 in good health and CMV-seronegative. V usage is TRBV9 and J usage is TRBJ1-2, with D possibly TRBD1 on 5 matching bases. The source material was PBMCs. Here the CDR3 DNA reads TGTGCCAGCAGCGGGCAGGGAGGGCATGGCTACACCTTC. Translating gives CASSGQGGHGYTF.